Each of the 21 T cell receptor beta chains below was sequenced from the same sample in a study of blood T cell repertoires in COVID-19. Libraries were prepared by immunoSEQ multiplex PCR; TCRdb keeps only in-frame clonotypes and omits some of them. The data contain 97,000 or so clones, approximately 80% of them singletons. The sequenced sample was peripheral blood. Receptors originate from a man in his sixties with acute or convalescent COVID-19.

V and J are TRBV6-2 or TRBV6-3 and TRBJ2-5; 8 bases agree with TRBD2. Germline V gene sequence: CDR1 MNHEY, CDR2 SVGEGT. The V gene end was trimmed by 5 bases and the J gene end by 1 base; junction bases not matched to a gene: 3. There are 14 residues in the CDR3. The CDR3 sequence is CASSPAGVQETQYF. The CDR3, as DNA: TGTGCCAGCAGTCCAGCGGGAGTCCAAGAGACCCAGTACTTC.

This chain links TRBV7-2 with TRBJ1-1, with a weak D call TRBD1 (5 bases). The V and J ends lost 4 bases and 1 base respectively, with 13 bases between them. CDR3 length: 15 amino acids. Germline assignment: CDR1 SGHTA and CDR2 FQGNSA. The CDR3 nucleotides are TGTGCCAGCAGCTCCCGCGGGGCGGGGAACACTGAAGCTTTCTTT. It is translated as CASSSRGAGNTEAFF.

The rearrangement joins TRBV6-5 to TRBJ1-5; D uncertain. The V end was cut by 6 bases, the J end by 9 bases, with 18 bases between. Germline assignment: CDR1 MNHEY and CDR2 SVGAGI. The CDR3 is 14 amino acids. CDR3 coding DNA: TGTGCCAGCAGGACCGGGATTGGGGATCGGCCCCAGCATTTT. Its translation: CASRTGIGDRPQHF.

This clone was seen a handful of times. The chain carries TRBV5-4 and TRBJ2-2; tentatively, D is TRBD2 (5 bases). This CDR3 has 14 amino acids. The V end was cut by 2 bases, the J end by 4 bases, with 9 bases between. Germline V gene data show CDR1 as SGHNT and CDR2 as YYREEE (reference sequence). DNA for the CDR3: TGTGCCAGCAGCTTCGGGGTGGGCACCGGGGAGCTGTTTTTT. It yields the protein CASSFGVGTGELFF.

V gene TRBV10-3 combines with J gene TRBJ2-1; 10 nucleotides match TRBD2. Germline V lookup: CDR1 ENHRY, CDR2 SYGVKD. Unmatched junction bases numbered 11, after V lost 0 bases and J lost 6 bases. CDR3 length: 18 residues. The CDR3 DNA reads as TGTGCCATCAGTGAGTCCAGGGGGGTAGCGGGAGGAAGCAATGAGCAGTTCTTC. As protein: CAISESRGVAGGSNEQFF.

The rearrangement joins TRBV13 to TRBJ2-2; D unclear. The CDR3 totals 14 residues. The V gene's germline CDR1 is PRHDT and CDR2 FYEKMQ (reference sequence). V was pared by 0 bases and J by 1 base, with 3 bases between. DNA of the CDR3: TGTGCCAGCAGCTTAGGGAGGAACACCGGGGAGCTGTTTTTT. Amino acid sequence: CASSLGRNTGELFF.

The genes are TRBV6-1 and TRBJ1-2; 7 nucleotides match TRBD1. V lost 3 bases, J lost 8 bases, and 3 bases stayed unmatched. This CDR3 is built from 12 residues. Germline V gives CDR1 MNHNS, CDR2 SASEGT. The DNA for the CDR3 is TGTGCCAGCAGTGACCCAGGGGGGGGCTACACCTTC. Amino acid sequence: CASSDPGGGYTF.

A few counts support this clone. The chain uses TRBV4-1 and TRBJ2-7, with TRBD1 matching 7 bases. The CDR3 has 14 amino acids. CDR1 and CDR2 from the germline V gene are MGHRA and YSYEKL. V lost 3 bases and J lost 0; bases outside the gene matches: 2. CDR3 in DNA: TGCGCCAGCAGCCAGGGACAGAACTCCTACGAGCAGTACTTC. Its protein product is CASSQGQNSYEQYF.

Points on this clone: A much bigger clone sits one base away, suggesting this may be a read error. This chain joins TRBV11-3 and TRBJ1-1; D remains unclear. The CDR3 extends over 11 amino acids. The V and J ends lost 5 bases and 6 bases respectively, with 7 bases between them. Germline V gene data show CDR1 as SGHNT and CDR2 as YENEEA. The DNA of the CDR3 is TGTGCCAGCAGCCGGGAGGCTGAAGCTTTCTTT. Translation gives CASSREAEAFF.

There are a few counts of this clone. This chain joins TRBV5-4 and TRBJ1-1; D remains unclear. Trimming took off 1 base at V and 1 base at J, with 8 bases between the two ends. This CDR3 has 14 residues. Per the germline V gene, CDR1 is SGHNT and CDR2 is YYREEE (reference sequence). The CDR3 DNA is TGTGCCAGCAGCTTGTACGGAGGGAACACTGAAGCTTTCTTT. This translates into CASSLYGGNTEAFF.

This clone showed up just once. The gene calls are TRBV27 and TRBJ1-1; weak D call: TRBD1 (5 bases). This CDR3 is 16 amino acids long. V was trimmed by 0 bases and J by 1 base, leaving 12 bases between them. Germline V gives CDR1 MNHEY, CDR2 SMNVEV (reference sequence). CDR3 residues: CASSLSATGGNTEAFF. CDR3 DNA: TGTGCCAGCAGTTTATCGGCCACAGGCGGGAACACTGAAGCTTTCTTT.

The J gene is TRBJ1-5, the V gene TRBV7-9; D perhaps matches TRBD1 (5 bases). There are 13 residues in the CDR3. Germline CDR1 is SEHNR and CDR2 is FQNEAQ (reference sequence). The V end was cut by 2 bases, the J end by 9 bases, with 11 bases between. In nucleotides, the CDR3 is TGTGCCAGCAGCTTAAAGGGGTACGGGCCCCAGCATTTT. Translated, it gives CASSLKGYGPQHF.

The rearrangement uses TRBV7-9 and TRBJ2-1; TRBD2 matches 7 bases. CDR3 length: 15 amino acids. CDR1 is SEHNR, CDR2 FQNEAQ, per germline (reference sequence). V was pared by 2 bases and J by 5 bases, with 6 bases of the junction left unmatched. The CDR3 DNA reads as TGTGCCAGCAGCTTATGGGCTAGCGGAGACAATGAGCAGTTCTTC. This translates into CASSLWASGDNEQFF. The complete variable domain, with remaining parts taken from reference TRBV7-9 and TRBJ2-1, reads DTGVSQNPRHKITKRGQNVTFRCDPISEHNRLYWYRQTLGQGPEFLTYFQNEAQLEKSRLLSDRFSAERPKGSFSTLEIQRTEQGDSAMYLCASSLWASGDNEQFFGPGTRLTVL.

The J gene is TRBJ2-5, the V gene TRBV7-6, with 8 bases that match TRBD2. CDR1 SGHVS and CDR2 FNYEAQ come from the germline V gene. CDR3 size: 15 residues. The trim removed 3 bases at V and 5 bases at J, leaving 8 bases unmatched. The CDR3 loop is CASSFLSGEFETQYF. In DNA form, the CDR3 reads TGTGCCAGCAGCTTCCTTAGCGGGGAGTTCGAGACCCAGTACTTC. Full variable domain (rest looked up from reference TRBV7-6 and TRBJ2-5): GAGVSQSPRYKVTKRGQDVALRCDPISGHVSLYWYRQALGQGPEFLTYFNYEAQQDKSGLPNDRFSAERPEGSISTLTIQRTEQRDSAMYRCASSFLSGEFETQYFGPGTRLLVL.

The chain links TRBV5-5 to TRBJ2-5; a weak D match, TRBD1 (5 bases). Trimming stripped 4 bases from V and 4 bases from J, with 11 bases between. CDR3 length: 13 residues. Germline-derived CDR1 and CDR2 are SGHKS and YYEKEE (reference sequence). The CDR3 nucleotides read TGTGCCAGCAGCCAACAGGTAGGAGAGACCCAGTACTTC. Amino acids: CASSQQVGETQYF.

The gene calls are TRBV13 and TRBJ1-2; 10 nucleotides align to TRBD1. Germline assignment: CDR1 PRHDT and CDR2 FYEKMQ (reference sequence). The V and J ends lost 5 bases and 7 bases, in that order; junction bases with no gene match: 7. The CDR3 loop spans 14 amino acids. The CDR3 sequence: CASSVGTGAFGYTF. CDR3 bases: TGTGCCAGCAGCGTCGGGACAGGGGCTTTTGGCTACACCTTC.

The J gene is TRBJ1-4, the V gene TRBV6-5; 7 bases match TRBD1. This CDR3 is built from 14 residues. Germline trimming cut 6 bases from V and 3 bases from J; bases unmatched to any gene: 4. In germline, CDR1 is MNHEY, CDR2 SVGAGI. CDR3 loop: CASSEGAANEKLFF. The CDR3 DNA is TGTGCCAGCAGCGAGGGGGCGGCTAATGAAAAACTGTTTTTT.

This chain joins TRBV27 and TRBJ1-5; D might be TRBD1 (6 bases). V was shortened by 3 bases and J by 6 bases, with 12 bases between the two germline ends. The CDR3 has 14 residues. Germline CDR1 is MNHEY and CDR2 is SMNVEV (reference sequence). The CDR3 is CASSFTGYGQPQHF. The DNA of the CDR3 is TGTGCCAGCAGTTTCACAGGGTACGGTCAGCCCCAGCATTTT.

V gene TRBV11-3 combines with J gene TRBJ2-3; weak D call: TRBD2 (6 bases). CDR1 is SGHNT, CDR2 YENEEA, per germline. The CDR3 sequence is 14 residues long. Trimming took 5 bases from V and 5 from J, leaving 14 bases between them. CDR3 region: CASSLLEGGDTQYF. In DNA form, the CDR3 reads TGTGCCAGCAGCCTTCTGGAGGGAGGAGATACGCAGTATTTT.

This clone was counted only a few times. The chain recombines TRBV5-1 with TRBJ1-1; weak D call: TRBD1 (6 bases). There are 14 residues in the CDR3. Germline CDR1 SGHRS, CDR2 YFSETQ. V was pared by 4 bases and J by 3 bases, with 13 bases between. The CDR3 sequence is CASSDPSGDTEAFF. The CDR3, as DNA: TGCGCCAGCAGCGACCCCTCAGGGGACACTGAAGCTTTCTTT. Combining the CDR3 with reference TRBV5-1 and TRBJ1-1 gives the whole variable domain KAGVTQTPRYLIKTRGQQVTLSCSPISGHRSVSWYQQTPGQGLQFLFEYFSETQRNKGNFPGRFSGRQFSNSRSEMNVSTLELGDSALYLCASSDPSGDTEAFFGQGTRLTVV.

This clone appeared a single time. The rearrangement links TRBV7-6 to TRBJ2-1; TRBD2 agrees at 8 bases. This CDR3 has 14 amino acids. V gave up 4 bases and J gave up 5 bases; unmatched junction bases: 4. Germline CDR1 SGHVS, CDR2 FNYEAQ. CDR3 region: CASSYTSGNNEQFF. In DNA, the CDR3 is TGTGCCAGCAGCTATACTAGCGGAAACAATGAGCAGTTCTTC. The entire variable domain, with the rest obtained from reference TRBV7-6 and TRBJ2-1, is as follows: GAGVSQSPRYKVTKRGQDVALRCDPISGHVSLYWYRQALGQGPEFLTYFNYEAQQDKSGLPNDRFSAERPEGSISTLTIQRTEQRDSAMYRCASSYTSGNNEQFFGPGTRLTVL.